The entry that follows covers one T cell receptor beta chain sequence. One junction end does not reproduce the germline sequence, and a read error may be involved. This sample stems from a study of blood T cells in healthy people across ages. From germline, CDR1 is MGHRA and CDR2 YSYEKL. This CDR3 has 17 amino acids. A sample-barcoded 5' primer and a J-beta primer mix were used in a second PCR of about 7 to 11 cycles. Every cDNA molecule bore a tag from a template-switch adaptor containing 12 random nucleotides. Each sample provided no less than 2.5 million CDR3-containing paired-end reads. TCRdb ran MiXCR on the 5' RACE reads and lists one entry per CDR3 protein. The sample has about 1.8 million distinct CDR3 sequences, 49% seen once.

The clonotype comes from a woman between 40 and 55 years old in good health. The genes are TRBV4-1 and TRBJ2-5; 8 positions match TRBD2. Sequenced input: blood. The CDR3 loop is CASSHPVKMAGGETRYF. DNA for the CDR3: TGCGCCAGCAGCCACCCCGTTAAAATGGCCGGGGGGGAGACCCGGTACTTC.